This T cell receptor beta chain was sequenced for a study of CXCR3-negative and CXCR3-positive naive CD8 T cells. Overall study findings and caveats: For CXCR3-positive naive cells, TRB CDR3s were more hydrophobic than those of CXCR3-negative naive cells.

On this clonotype: Its matching antigen is unknown.

Germline V CDR1 and CDR2: SGHTA, FQGTGA. This CDR3 is built from 16 residues. The method, 5' RACE with UMI labels, was used to prepare the TRB cDNA libraries. TCRdb re-called the 5' RACE reads and catalogs CDR3 proteins one per entry, DNA excluded. The sample includes 60,000 to 65,000 distinct CDR3 sequences. The sequenced material came from naive CXCR3+ CD8+ T cells from blood. The subset here: CD45RO-CCR7+CD27+CD95- naive CD8+ T cells expressing CXCR3 (TNR3+). The chain employs TRBV7-3 and TRBJ2-1; the TRBD2 assignment by TCRdb is unverifiable without DNA. The source of this sequence is a human donor in good health. Some clones in this sample may be carry-over from other donors' samples. This chain's CDR3 is CASSPSLMTSYNEQFF.